This T cell receptor beta chain was profiled in a study of T cell repertoires in cytomegalovirus infection. Across the study: CMV epitopes in the study were HLA-C-restricted (recently identified) and HLA-B-restricted (well studied).

This CDR3 has 15 residues. Trimming left V 1 base short and J 2 bases short, with 11 bases between. Germline assignment: CDR1 SGHTA and CDR2 FQGNSA. This clonotype was found many times. The antigen is undetermined. MiXCR was run by TCRdb on the reads, yielding one entry per CDR3 protein. The table has about 700,000 distinct CDR3 sequences, 33% seen once. This receptor was obtained from a human donor in good health (CMV status not recorded). Some clones in this sample may be carry-over from other donors' samples. The sample was cultured PBMCs, taken from culture after CMV antigen stimulation. The chain recombines TRBV7-2 with TRBJ2-5; D is undetermined. The CDR3 DNA reads as TGTGCCAGCAGCTTAGTTGTGGTAACACAAGAGACCCAGTACTTC. Its protein is CASSLVVVTQETQYF.